This T cell receptor beta chain was recovered during a study of blood T cell repertoires in COVID-19. Study background: The United States, Italy and Spain provided the acute and convalescent COVID-19 samples. Sample material is recorded as cDNA or gDNA derived from T cells, B-cell-depleted T cells, or PBMCs.

This clone was found once. The CDR3 has 13 amino acids. Germline loops: CDR1 SQVTM, CDR2 ANQGSEA. Trimming stripped 7 bases from V and 5 bases from J, with 17 bases between. In the original processing: Estimated nucleated cell counts came from reference gene primer amplification. Some clones are missing from TCRdb's copy, which holds only in-frame ones; the method was immunoSEQ multiplex PCR. Clonal size and the V and J genes are those of that table, whereas D and trimming came from the DNA. The sample lists approximately 29,000 clones, approximately 88% occurring once. This chain links TRBV29-1 with TRBJ1-1; no clear D gene. The receptor was isolated from an older man with active COVID-19. The sequencing sample was made of peripheral blood. CDR3 residues: CSAGGSPRTEAFF. As DNA, the CDR3 is TGCAGCGCTGGCGGGTCTCCCCGGACTGAAGCTTTCTTT.